The 27 T cell receptor beta chains given below trace back to one sample, sequenced in a study of regulatory T cells in long-lasting Graves disease. TCR beta libraries were built with iRepertoire HTBI primers and Arm-PCR of CDR3 regions. A single record per CDR3 protein comes from TCRdb applying MiXCR to the multiplex PCR reads. The table records about 420,000 distinct CDR3 sequences, about 25% of them present only once. Time point denoted: persistent/refractory GD, antithyroid drugs over 5 years with positive TRAb. RNA isolated from PBMCs was used to make the TCR library. This sample comprised peripheral blood mononuclear cells (PBMCs), obtained when the disease was refractory, from a patient treated with antithyroid drugs. The receptor set was obtained from a female donor with Graves disease.

J is TRBJ2-5 and V is TRBV7-6; 7 nucleotides align to TRBD2. With 7 bases clipped from V and 5 bases from J, the junction kept 10 bases outside the gene matches. CDR3 length equals 14 residues. CDR1 and CDR2 from the germline V gene are SGHVS and FNYEAQ. The CDR3 coding sequence is TGTGCCAGCACCCCGTCTAGCGGCCCGGAGACCCAGTACTTC. Its protein product is CASTPSSGPETQYF.

This clonotype was seen ten or more times. The chain uses TRBV28 and TRBJ2-7; 9 bases agree with TRBD1. Germline CDR1 reads MDHEN; CDR2 reads SYDVKM. V trimming: 6 bases; J trimming: 5 bases; junction bases outside the gene matches: 5. The CDR3 length is 13 residues. CDR3 amino acids: CASSGTGLNEQYF. The CDR3 region has the DNA TGTGCCAGCAGCGGGACAGGGCTGAACGAGCAGTACTTC.

This clonotype was counted between two and nine times. The chain carries TRBV18 and TRBJ2-5; 11 nucleotides align to TRBD2. CDR3 size: 16 residues. Germline V CDR1 and CDR2: KGHSH, LQKENI. The V and J ends lost 4 bases and 3 bases, in that order; junction bases with no gene match: 7. CDR3 sequence: CASSRTLLAGEETQYF. CDR3 bases: TGTGCCAGCTCACGAACTTTACTAGCGGGAGAAGAGACCCAGTACTTC.

There are a few counts of this clonotype. The rearrangement uses TRBV5-4 and TRBJ2-5; D perhaps matches TRBD1 (5 bases). The CDR3 is 15 amino acids. CDR1 and CDR2 (germline): SGHNT, YYREEE (reference sequence). The V end lost 0 bases, the J end lost 6 bases, and 15 bases lay between the germline ends. The CDR3 spells CASSLVEGASKTQYF. The CDR3 DNA reads as TGTGCCAGCAGCTTGGTCGAAGGGGCGAGTAAGACCCAGTACTTC.

In its sample, this clonotype was seen a few times. The rearrangement joins TRBV12-3 or TRBV12-4 to TRBJ1-2; D remains unclear. Trimming took 6 bases from V and 2 from J, leaving 10 bases between them. This CDR3 contains 13 residues. In DNA form, the CDR3 reads TGTGCCAGCAGGACCACAGAAAACTATGGCTACACCTTC. It translates to CASRTTENYGYTF.

This clonotype was found many times. The chain has TRBV12-3 or TRBV12-4 and TRBJ2-5, with D uncertain. The CDR3 consists of 14 residues. The germline V and J ends were trimmed by 5 bases and 4 bases, with 14 bases remaining between them. CDR3 sequence: CASSLTGKRETQYF. The CDR3 DNA reads TGTGCCAGCAGTCTGACTGGAAAGCGAGAGACCCAGTACTTC.

The J gene is TRBJ2-7, the V gene TRBV29-1; perhaps D is TRBD1 or TRBD2 (5 bases each). Germline values: CDR1 SQVTM, CDR2 ANQGSEA. The V gene lost 2 bases and the J gene lost 2 bases, with 16 bases spanning the gap. The CDR3 runs to 15 residues. CDR3 sequence: CSVELLGTVTYEQYF. In nucleotides, the CDR3 is TGCAGCGTTGAACTCCTTGGGACGGTTACCTACGAGCAGTACTTC.

This rearrangement joins TRBV2 to TRBJ2-1; 7 nucleotides line up with TRBD2. This CDR3 is built from 17 residues. The germline V gene has CDR1 SNHLY and CDR2 FYNNEI. J was trimmed by 0 bases and V by 3 bases; bases with no gene match: 8. CDR3 sequence reads: CASSDWGGGSSYNEQFF. In DNA, the CDR3 is TGTGCCAGCAGTGACTGGGGGGGGGGAAGCTCCTACAATGAGCAGTTCTTC.

This clonotype occurred a few times. CDR3 sequence (DNA): TGTGCCAGCAGCCAAGATCTAGCGAGTAGGACCTACGAGCAGTACTTC. This gives the protein CASSQDLASRTYEQYF. The chain is built from TRBV4-2 and TRBJ2-7; the D gene is possibly TRBD2 (6 bases). The CDR3 consists of 16 residues. CDR1 LGHNA and CDR2 YNFKEQ come from the germline V gene. Trimming stripped 0 bases from V and 2 bases from J, with 14 bases between.

This clonotype was recorded many times. This sequence joins TRBV24-1 and TRBJ1-1; D possibly corresponds to TRBD1 (6 bases). CDR1 and CDR2 from the germline V gene are KGHDR and SFDVKD. Trimming removed 5 bases at V and 6 bases at J, with 12 bases between. The CDR3 is 13 amino acids. DNA of the CDR3: TGTGCCACCAGTGGTGTGGACAGTGCTGAAGCTTTCTTT. Translation gives CATSGVDSAEAFF.

The chain carries TRBV6-2 or TRBV6-3 and TRBJ2-4, with D perhaps TRBD1 (6 bases). The CDR3 has 17 amino acids. V lost 3 bases, J lost 0 bases, and 15 bases lay in between. CDR1 and CDR2 from the germline V gene are MNHEY and SVGEGT. CDR3 bases: TGTGCCAGCAGTTATGCCCCGGGACAAATAGCCAAAAACATTCAGTACTTC. Translated, it gives CASSYAPGQIAKNIQYF.

This clonotype was recorded at least ten times. The chain uses TRBV20-1 and TRBJ1-1; unclear D gene. CDR1 and CDR2 (germline): DFQATT, SNEGSKA (reference sequence). CDR3 length: 12 amino acids. Trimming pared 5 bases from V and 4 bases from J, leaving 11 bases between. The CDR3 region has the DNA TGCAGTGCTGGCATGGTGGGCACTGAAGCTTTCTTT. It encodes CSAGMVGTEAFF.

This chain connects TRBV7-2 to TRBJ2-1; 7 nucleotides align to TRBD1. Germline CDR1 SGHTA, CDR2 FQGNSA. The CDR3 consists of 13 residues. V was clipped by 5 bases and J by 4 bases; unmatched bases: 2. The CDR3 sequence: CASSPQGYNEQFF. The CDR3 nucleotides read TGTGCCAGCAGCCCACAGGGGTACAATGAGCAGTTCTTC.

In nucleotides, the CDR3 is TGTGCCAGCACCCTCAAGGGACCTCTCGCCGGGGAGCTGTTTTTT. Translating gives CASTLKGPLAGELFF. The chain is built from TRBV27 and TRBJ2-2; tentatively, D is TRBD1 or TRBD2 (5 bases each). V was cut by 7 bases and J by 6 bases, with 18 bases left in between. CDR1 and CDR2 from the germline V gene are MNHEY and SMNVEV (reference sequence). CDR3 length: 15 residues.

The table lists this clonotype with a few counts. V usage is TRBV7-2 and J usage is TRBJ2-2; weak D call: TRBD2 (6 bases). The CDR3 length is 16 residues. Trimming shortened V by 1 base and J by 6 bases, and 15 bases separated the two germline ends. Germline V gene data show CDR1 as SGHTA and CDR2 as FQGNSA. For the CDR3, the DNA is TGTGCCAGCAGCTTAGAGTGGGCTAGCGTGGCCGGGGAGCTGTTTTTT. Amino acid sequence: CASSLEWASVAGELFF.

This clonotype was counted a few times. At one of its ends the junction is not consistent with the germline gene, which may arise from a read error. The chain couples TRBV6-1 to TRBJ1-2; 11 bases align to TRBD1. The CDR3 covers 12 residues. Germline V lookup: CDR1 MNHNS, CDR2 SASEGT. CDR3 nucleotides: TGTGCCAGCAGTGAAAGGACAGGGGGCTCTGCCTTC. Protein: CASSERTGGSAF.

The chain uses TRBV13 and TRBJ2-6; TRBD1 might be the D (5 bases). This CDR3 spans 17 amino acids. Germline-derived CDR1 and CDR2 are PRHDT and FYEKMQ (reference sequence). Trimming removed 2 bases from V and 9 bases from J, with 20 bases in between. The CDR3 region has the DNA TGTGCCAGCAGCTTATGGGCGCCCAGGACAAGTGACAACGTCCTGACTTTC. Translating it yields CASSLWAPRTSDNVLTF.

This clonotype was detected only a few times. A read error may explain this, as a much larger clone is one base away. The genes are TRBV12-3 or TRBV12-4 and TRBJ1-1; D unresolved. Trimming took 6 bases from V and 0 from J, leaving 11 bases between them. The CDR3 extends over 14 amino acids. CDR3 sequence reads: CASSIDGLNTEAFF. DNA for the CDR3: TGTGCCAGCAGCATCGATGGCCTGAACACTGAAGCTTTCTTT.

The V gene is TRBV4-3, the J gene TRBJ1-4; a weak D match, TRBD1 (6 bases). CDR1 LGHNA and CDR2 YSLEER come from the germline V gene. The CDR3 runs to 13 residues. With 4 bases removed from V and 5 bases from J, the gap between germline ends came to 8 bases. The CDR3: CASSPGQNEKLFF. CDR3 DNA: TGCGCCAGCAGCCCCGGACAGAATGAAAAACTGTTTTTT.

The table lists this clonotype with many counts. The genes are TRBV29-1 and TRBJ2-5; a weak D match, TRBD2 (6 bases). V gave up 3 bases and J gave up 1 base, with 12 bases separating them. CDR1 and CDR2 (germline): SQVTM, ANQGSEA. The CDR3 extends over 14 amino acids. CDR3 in amino acids: CSVESGSPQETQYF. CDR3 nucleotides: TGCAGCGTTGAGAGCGGGTCCCCCCAAGAGACCCAGTACTTC.

This clonotype appeared a few times. Germline is not matched at one junction end, which may reflect a read error. The genes are TRBV6-1 and TRBJ2-2, with 10 bases that match TRBD2. The CDR3 is made up of 14 amino acids. Germline V CDR1 and CDR2: MNHNS, SASEGT. DNA of the CDR3: TGTGCCTGCAGCAACCTAGCGGGAGCCGGGGAGCTGTTTTTT. Protein product: CACSNLAGAGELFF.

This clonotype was seen a handful of times. J is TRBJ1-4 and V is TRBV5-4, with TRBD1 matching 8 bases. J gave up 7 bases and V 1 base, and 3 bases lay outside the gene matches. This CDR3 is 14 amino acids long. The germline gives CDR1 SGHNT, CDR2 YYREEE (reference sequence). The CDR3 region has the DNA TGTGCCAGCAGCTTGAACAGGGGGGTTGAAAAACTGTTTTTT. It yields the protein CASSLNRGVEKLFF.

This sequence joins TRBV28 and TRBJ2-7; D is perhaps TRBD1 (6 bases). V lost 1 base to trimming and J lost 3 bases, with 10 bases between them. The CDR3 covers 14 residues. Germline-derived CDR1 and CDR2 are MDHEN and SYDVKM. CDR3 amino acids: CASSLYTGNYEQYF. Here the CDR3 DNA reads TGTGCCAGCAGTTTATACACAGGGAACTACGAGCAGTACTTC.

This clonotype was seen once. Since a much larger clone is just one base distant, this may be a read error. This chain links TRBV6-1 with TRBJ2-5; 7 bases are a match to TRBD2. This CDR3 comprises 15 residues. Germline CDR1 and CDR2: MNHNS and SASEGT. Losses at the gene ends were 10 bases for V and 0 bases for J; bases not matched to a gene: 11. The CDR3 protein is CATLKAGRYQETQYF. The CDR3 coding sequence is TGTGCCACCTTGAAAGCGGGAAGGTACCAAGAGACCCAGTACTTC.

This clonotype was picked up a small number of times. The chain combines TRBV12-3 or TRBV12-4 with TRBJ1-1, with unresolved D. V lost 2 bases, J lost 1 base, and 5 bases lay in between. CDR3 length: 13 amino acids. The CDR3: CASSLKTNTEAFF. The CDR3 bases are TGTGCCAGCAGTTTAAAGACGAACACTGAAGCTTTCTTT.

In this sample, this clonotype turned up many times. V gene TRBV2 combines with J gene TRBJ2-2; 10 bases map to TRBD1. This CDR3 has 14 amino acids. CDR1 is SNHLY, CDR2 FYNNEI, per germline. With 4 bases clipped from V and 7 bases from J, the junction kept 3 bases outside the gene matches. CDR3 sequence: CASSGQGAVGELFF. In DNA, the CDR3 is TGTGCCAGCAGTGGACAGGGGGCTGTCGGGGAGCTGTTTTTT. Looking up the rest from reference TRBV2 and TRBJ2-2 gives the full variable domain: EPEVTQTPSHQVTQMGQEVILRCVPISNHLYFYWYRQILGQKVEFLVSFYNNEISEKSEIFDDQFSVERPDGSNFTLKIRSTKLEDSAMYFCASSGQGAVGELFFGEGSRLTVL.

This clonotype was seen many times. This chain uses TRBV6-5 with TRBJ1-1; D is undetermined. The germline gives CDR1 MNHEY, CDR2 SVGAGI. With 2 bases removed from V and 1 base from J, the gap between germline ends came to 5 bases. The CDR3 consists of 13 residues. The CDR3 reads CASSYSRNTEAFF. Here the CDR3 DNA reads TGTGCCAGCAGTTACAGCCGGAACACTGAAGCTTTCTTT.